The present T cell receptor (beta chain) was sequenced within a study of T cells in Graves' hyperthyroidism and ophthalmopathy. Study-level results: Blood held most thyroid clonotypes expanded above 0.001 frequency.

This clonotype appeared many times. Its antigen is still unknown. CDR3 length equals 16 residues. CDR1 is SNHLY, CDR2 FYNNEI, per germline. V was cut by 6 bases and J by 6 bases, with 18 bases left in between. Regions amplified from RNA transcripts were the TCR beta CDR3 regions. With the HTBI primer set, the TCR CDR3 went through a first round of RT-PCR. In TCRdb, the multiplex PCR reads were re-called with MiXCR into one record per CDR3 protein. The sample includes 93,000 or so distinct CDR3 sequences, roughly 50% of them seen just once. J is TRBJ1-6 and V is TRBV2, with D unresolved. The receptor comes from a man aged 35-49 years with Graves' hyperthyroidism. Sequencing was carried out using blood. The CDR3 sequence is CASSSGGRMGNSPLHF. In DNA, the CDR3 is TGTGCCAGCAGCTCAGGCGGGAGGATGGGTAATTCACCCCTCCACTTT. Supplemented by reference TRBV2 and TRBJ1-6, the full variable domain reads EPEVTQTPSHQVTQMGQEVILRCVPISNHLYFYWYRQILGQKVEFLVSFYNNEISEKSEIFDDQFSVERPDGSNFTLKIRSTKLEDSAMYFCASSSGGRMGNSPLHFGNGTRLTVT.